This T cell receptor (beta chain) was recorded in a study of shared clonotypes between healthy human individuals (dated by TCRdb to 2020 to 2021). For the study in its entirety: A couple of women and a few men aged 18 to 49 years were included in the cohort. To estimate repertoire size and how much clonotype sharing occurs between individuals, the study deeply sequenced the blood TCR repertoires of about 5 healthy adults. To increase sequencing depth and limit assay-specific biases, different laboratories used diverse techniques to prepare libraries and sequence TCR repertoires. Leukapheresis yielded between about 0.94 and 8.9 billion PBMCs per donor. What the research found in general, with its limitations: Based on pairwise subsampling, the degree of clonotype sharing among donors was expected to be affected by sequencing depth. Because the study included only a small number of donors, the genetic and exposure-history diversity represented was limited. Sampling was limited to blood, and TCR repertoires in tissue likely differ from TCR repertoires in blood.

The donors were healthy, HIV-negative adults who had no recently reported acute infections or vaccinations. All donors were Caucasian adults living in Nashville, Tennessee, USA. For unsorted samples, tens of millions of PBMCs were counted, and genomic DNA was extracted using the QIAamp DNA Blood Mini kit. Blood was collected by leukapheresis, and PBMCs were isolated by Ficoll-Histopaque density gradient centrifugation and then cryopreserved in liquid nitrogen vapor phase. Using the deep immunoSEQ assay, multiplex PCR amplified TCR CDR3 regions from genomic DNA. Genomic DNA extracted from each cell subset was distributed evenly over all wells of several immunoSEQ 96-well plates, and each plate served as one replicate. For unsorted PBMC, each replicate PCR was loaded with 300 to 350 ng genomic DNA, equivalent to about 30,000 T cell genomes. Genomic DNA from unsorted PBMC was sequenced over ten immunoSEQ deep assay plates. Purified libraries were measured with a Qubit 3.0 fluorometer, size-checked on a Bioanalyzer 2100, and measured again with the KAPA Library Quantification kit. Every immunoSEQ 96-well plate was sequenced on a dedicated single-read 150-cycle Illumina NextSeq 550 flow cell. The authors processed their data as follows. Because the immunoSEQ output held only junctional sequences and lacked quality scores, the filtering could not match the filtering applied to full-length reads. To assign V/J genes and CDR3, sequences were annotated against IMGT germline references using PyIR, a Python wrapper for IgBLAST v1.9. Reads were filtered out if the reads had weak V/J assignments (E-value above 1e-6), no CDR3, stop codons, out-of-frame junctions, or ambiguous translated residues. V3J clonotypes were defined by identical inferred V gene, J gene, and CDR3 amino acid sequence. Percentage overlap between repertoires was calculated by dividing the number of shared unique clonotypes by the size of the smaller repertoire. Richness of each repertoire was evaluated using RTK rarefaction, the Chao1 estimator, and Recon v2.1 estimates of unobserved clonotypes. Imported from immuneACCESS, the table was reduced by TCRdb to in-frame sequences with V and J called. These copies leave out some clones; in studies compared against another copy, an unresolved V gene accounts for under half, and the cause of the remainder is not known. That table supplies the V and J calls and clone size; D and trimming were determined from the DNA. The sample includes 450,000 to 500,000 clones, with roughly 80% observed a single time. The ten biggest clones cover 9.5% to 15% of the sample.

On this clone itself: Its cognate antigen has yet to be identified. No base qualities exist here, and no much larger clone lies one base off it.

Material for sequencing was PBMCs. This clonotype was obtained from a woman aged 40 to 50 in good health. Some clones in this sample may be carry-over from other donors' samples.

The DNA sequence reads TGTGCCAGCAGCTTATCGATCGGCTCAGATACGCAGTATTTT. This gives the protein CASSLSIGSDTQYF. The sequence is built from TRBV7-9 and TRBJ2-3; the D gene cannot be resolved reliably. Reading from cysteine to phenylalanine, the CDR3 counts 14 amino acids. Only CDR3 DNA remains: 42 bases, in frame from the first base. As encoded in the germline V gene (reference sequence), CDR1 is SEHNR while CDR2 is FQNEAQ. Between the V and J ends, shortened by 2 bases and 4 bases respectively, the junction contains 10 bases.